The rows below give T cell receptor beta chains drawn from one sample of a study of T cells in tumors after PD-1 blockade. Produced via immunoSEQ multiplex PCR; TCRdb's table is partial and in-frame only. The repertoire holds 15,000 or so clones, with over 75% as singletons. The sequences come from PBMCs, collected after anti-PD-1 treatment. Every receptor here comes from a human donor with basal cell carcinoma. CDR3s include the opening cysteine and the closing phenylalanine or tryptophan. D genes are given only for firm matches. Clone size, where shown, is once, few, many, or a class for clones that have expanded.

abundance: NA
v_gene: TRBV9
d_gene: TRBD2
len: 15
CDR3aa: CASSVGSGLVNEQFF

abundance: NA
v_gene: TRBV12-3/TRBV12-4
d_gene: NA
len: 13
CDR3aa: CASFVGTAGELFF

abundance: NA
v_gene: TRBV28
d_gene: TRBD1
len: 16
CDR3aa: CASSLRQGAMNTEAFF

abundance: few
v_gene: TRBV7-3
d_gene: TRBD2
len: 17
CDR3aa: CASSYQLAPSGANVLTF

abundance: NA
v_gene: TRBV10-2
d_gene: NA
len: 13
CDR3aa: CASSWGRGEKLFF

abundance: NA
v_gene: TRBV2
d_gene: NA
len: 13
CDR3aa: CASSVPAGQPQHF

abundance: few
v_gene: TRBV5-1
d_gene: NA
len: 16
CDR3aa: CASSLLGIGSGPEAFF

abundance: NA
v_gene: TRBV4-1
d_gene: TRBD1
len: 16
CDR3aa: CASSQLQGGANYGYTF

abundance: NA
v_gene: TRBV18
d_gene: NA
len: 17
CDR3aa: CASSPLDYQGGIDTQYF

abundance: NA
v_gene: TRBV20-1
d_gene: NA
len: 14
CDR3aa: CSASSSTVNQPQHF

abundance: NA
v_gene: TRBV3-1/TRBV3-2
d_gene: TRBD1
len: 16
CDR3aa: CASRVGTGTTNEKLFF

abundance: NA
v_gene: TRBV6-5
d_gene: TRBD2
len: 15
CDR3aa: CASRGTSLYTGELFF

abundance: NA
v_gene: TRBV4-1
d_gene: TRBD2
len: 16
CDR3aa: CASSQGGTRFSDTQYF

abundance: NA
v_gene: TRBV7-2
d_gene: TRBD2
len: 14
CDR3aa: CASSLERGGLEQFF

abundance: NA
v_gene: TRBV19
d_gene: NA
len: 14
CDR3aa: CASSVQGLNQPQHF

abundance: once
v_gene: TRBV5-4
d_gene: TRBD2
len: 17
CDR3aa: CASSWDTFGGGAREQYF

abundance: NA
v_gene: TRBV29-1
d_gene: TRBD1
len: 14
CDR3aa: CSVDMTGGGNEQFF

abundance: NA
v_gene: TRBV28
d_gene: TRBD1
len: 14
CDR3aa: CASRGTGAGEKLFF

abundance: NA
v_gene: TRBV11-3
d_gene: NA
len: 13
CDR3aa: CASSTLPGNEQFF

abundance: NA
v_gene: TRBV3-1/TRBV3-2
d_gene: NA
len: 13
CDR3aa: CASSGGLRTEAFF

abundance: NA
v_gene: TRBV3-1/TRBV3-2
d_gene: TRBD1
len: 16
CDR3aa: CASSQSPGQSTDTQYF

abundance: NA
v_gene: TRBV4-1
d_gene: NA
len: 16
CDR3aa: CASSQDSGTGNEKLFF

abundance: NA
v_gene: TRBV27
d_gene: TRBD1
len: 15
CDR3aa: CASSSLGQGETEAFF

abundance: NA
v_gene: TRBV15
d_gene: TRBD1
len: 15
CDR3aa: CATSRTGDRDDEQFF

abundance: NA
v_gene: TRBV11-3
d_gene: TRBD1
len: 15
CDR3aa: CASSSGTGVYNEQFF

abundance: few
v_gene: TRBV2
d_gene: TRBD2
len: 19
CDR3aa: CPRSYGGAGEGSSYNEQFF

abundance: NA
v_gene: TRBV12-5
d_gene: TRBD2
len: 14
CDR3aa: CASAWGAGEQTQYF

abundance: NA
v_gene: TRBV10-3
d_gene: NA
len: 14
CDR3aa: CAISGGGGPGEQYF

abundance: NA
v_gene: TRBV19
d_gene: NA
len: 15
CDR3aa: CATKNGAESSYEQYF

abundance: few
v_gene: TRBV2
d_gene: NA
len: 19
CDR3aa: CARCEGGARVGSSYNEQFF

abundance: NA
v_gene: TRBV2
d_gene: NA
len: 16
CDR3aa: CATTVRAISSYNEQFF

abundance: NA
v_gene: TRBV7-9
d_gene: NA
len: 13
CDR3aa: CASSLESRETQYF

abundance: NA
v_gene: TRBV2
d_gene: TRBD2
len: 19
CDR3aa: CPSCDGWAGEGSSYNEQFF

abundance: NA
v_gene: TRBV6-2/TRBV6-3
d_gene: NA
len: 14
CDR3aa: CASSWTLQGNTIYF

abundance: NA
v_gene: TRBV7-2
d_gene: TRBD1
len: 13
CDR3aa: CASSLGQFNEQFF

abundance: NA
v_gene: TRBV6-4
d_gene: TRBD1
len: 14
CDR3aa: CASSGTGGGQPQHF

abundance: NA
v_gene: TRBV6-6
d_gene: NA
len: 14
CDR3aa: CASSNRVIKHGYTF